This is a list of T cell receptor beta chains from one sample in a study of control samples from healthy donors and cancer patients. Sequencing used immunoSEQ multiplex PCR; TCRdb keeps in-frame clones, though not all of them. The repertoire holds around 7,800 clones, with approximately 86% as singletons. The sequenced sample consisted of PBMCs. These receptors all come from a man between 65 and 85 years old with lung cancer. CDR3s include the opening cysteine and the closing phenylalanine or tryptophan. The order of the fields is CDR3 protein, CDR3 DNA, clone size, D gene, J gene, V gene. A D gene is named only where the DNA matches it firmly. Clone size is not always given. Where it is, it says once, few, many or a class for expanded clones.

cdr3_aa: CASSEYEGLADTQYF; cdr3_nt: TGTGCCAGCAGTGAATATGAGGGACTGGCAGATACGCAGTATTTT; clone_size: NA; d_call: NA; j_call: TRBJ2-3; v_call: TRBV6-1
cdr3_aa: CAWIPGGSYNSPLHF; cdr3_nt: TGTGCCTGGATTCCAGGGGGCTCCTATAATTCACCCCTCCACTTT; clone_size: NA; d_call: TRBD1; j_call: TRBJ1-6; v_call: TRBV30
cdr3_aa: CASSLRSSLGSRETQYF; cdr3_nt: TGTGCCAGCAGCTTAAGGTCTTCACTAGGAAGTCGAGAGACCCAGTACTTC; clone_size: NA; d_call: NA; j_call: TRBJ2-5; v_call: TRBV7-2
cdr3_aa: CASSWNYRDGEAFF; cdr3_nt: TGTGCCAGCAGTTGGAACTACAGGGACGGGGAAGCTTTCTTT; clone_size: NA; d_call: NA; j_call: TRBJ1-1; v_call: TRBV6-5
cdr3_aa: CASTFGTVQFF; cdr3_nt: TGTGCCAGCACTTTCGGGACAGTTCAGTTCTTC; clone_size: NA; d_call: TRBD1; j_call: TRBJ2-1; v_call: TRBV27
cdr3_aa: CASSNTGGDTQYF; cdr3_nt: TGTGCCAGTAGTAACACAGGGGGAGATACGCAGTATTTT; clone_size: NA; d_call: TRBD1; j_call: TRBJ2-3; v_call: TRBV19
cdr3_aa: CASSSVPGNEQFF; cdr3_nt: TGTGCCAGCAGCTCCGTCCCGGGCAATGAGCAGTTCTTC; clone_size: once; d_call: NA; j_call: TRBJ2-1; v_call: TRBV7-2
cdr3_aa: CASSLGWPSGSQVLGEQFF; cdr3_nt: TGCGCCAGCAGCTTGGGCTGGCCTAGCGGGAGTCAGGTTCTGGGTGAGCAGTTCTTC; clone_size: NA; d_call: TRBD2; j_call: TRBJ2-1; v_call: TRBV5-1
cdr3_aa: CATSGRTGDGYTF; cdr3_nt: TGTGCCACCAGTGGTCGGACAGGGGATGGCTACACCTTC; clone_size: once; d_call: TRBD1; j_call: TRBJ1-2; v_call: TRBV24-1
cdr3_aa: CASGLRDAYNEQFF; cdr3_nt: TGTGCCAGCGGACTCCGGGACGCTTACAATGAGCAGTTCTTC; clone_size: NA; d_call: NA; j_call: TRBJ2-1; v_call: TRBV6-5
cdr3_aa: CASTVGGQQPQHF; cdr3_nt: TGTGCCAGCACCGTAGGGGGTCAACAGCCCCAGCATTTT; clone_size: NA; d_call: NA; j_call: TRBJ1-5; v_call: TRBV2
cdr3_aa: CASSLSGKGYTF; cdr3_nt: TGTGCCAGCAGTTTATCGGGGAAAGGCTACACCTTC; clone_size: few; d_call: NA; j_call: TRBJ1-2; v_call: TRBV28
cdr3_aa: CASRGEGPLYEQYF; cdr3_nt: TGTGCCAGCAGGGGGGAAGGGCCCCTCTACGAGCAGTACTTC; clone_size: NA; d_call: NA; j_call: TRBJ2-7; v_call: TRBV28
cdr3_aa: CATSASLAGMGEQYF; cdr3_nt: TGTGCCACCAGTGCGAGCCTAGCGGGAATGGGCGAGCAGTACTTC; clone_size: NA; d_call: TRBD2; j_call: TRBJ2-7; v_call: TRBV24-1
cdr3_aa: CASSLGTAFGKLFF; cdr3_nt: TGTGCCAGCAGCTTAGGGACGGCTTTTGGAAAACTGTTTTTT; clone_size: NA; d_call: NA; j_call: TRBJ1-4; v_call: TRBV7-9
cdr3_aa: CASILIVTGAFHEQYF; cdr3_nt: TGTGCCAGCATCTTAATCGTGACAGGGGCATTCCACGAGCAGTACTTC; clone_size: NA; d_call: TRBD1; j_call: TRBJ2-7; v_call: TRBV7-9
cdr3_aa: CASSLLPSLNSPLHF; cdr3_nt: TGTGCCAGCAGTTTACTTCCCAGCCTTAATTCACCCCTCCACTTT; clone_size: medium-sized; d_call: NA; j_call: TRBJ1-6; v_call: TRBV28
cdr3_aa: CASSRRYEQYF; cdr3_nt: TGTGCCAGCAGCCGACGCTACGAGCAGTACTTC; clone_size: NA; d_call: NA; j_call: TRBJ2-7; v_call: TRBV7-2
cdr3_aa: CASSGDPRDSPLHF; cdr3_nt: TGTGCCAGCAGCGGGGACCCAAGGGATTCACCCCTCCACTTT; clone_size: once; d_call: NA; j_call: TRBJ1-6; v_call: TRBV9
cdr3_aa: CANPGGDGYTF; cdr3_nt: TGTGCTAACCCCGGGGGAGATGGCTACACCTTC; clone_size: NA; d_call: NA; j_call: TRBJ1-2; v_call: TRBV30
cdr3_aa: CASGLDQGSPPVRTGELFF; cdr3_nt: TGTGCTAGTGGTCTGGACCAGGGTTCCCCTCCCGTTAGGACCGGGGAGCTGTTTTTT; clone_size: NA; d_call: NA; j_call: TRBJ2-2; v_call: TRBV12-5
cdr3_aa: CASSLEGGLLATEAFF; cdr3_nt: TGTGCCAGCAGCTTAGAAGGGGGCCTCCTGGCCACTGAAGCTTTCTTT; clone_size: once; d_call: TRBD1; j_call: TRBJ1-1; v_call: TRBV7-8
cdr3_aa: CASSFLSGSGQNEQFF; cdr3_nt: TGTGCCAGCAGTTTCCTGTCAGGGTCGGGACAGAATGAGCAGTTCTTC; clone_size: few; d_call: TRBD1; j_call: TRBJ2-1; v_call: TRBV27
cdr3_aa: CASSGNRQGPSQETQYF; cdr3_nt: TGTGCCAGCTCAGGAAATCGACAGGGGCCCTCTCAAGAGACCCAGTACTTC; clone_size: NA; d_call: TRBD1; j_call: TRBJ2-5; v_call: TRBV18
cdr3_aa: CASSLGGALAETQYF; cdr3_nt: TGTGCCAGCAGCTTGGGGGGGGCGTTGGCGGAGACCCAGTACTTC; clone_size: once; d_call: NA; j_call: TRBJ2-5; v_call: TRBV5-4
cdr3_aa: CASSFPGTGGKTEAFF; cdr3_nt: TGTGCCAGCAGCTTTCCAGGGACAGGGGGTAAAACTGAAGCTTTCTTT; clone_size: NA; d_call: TRBD1; j_call: TRBJ1-1; v_call: TRBV5-6
cdr3_aa: CASSRIRMTGRGTGELFF; cdr3_nt: TGCGCCAGCAGCCGGATTAGGATGACAGGGCGAGGGACCGGGGAGCTGTTTTTT; clone_size: NA; d_call: TRBD1; j_call: TRBJ2-2; v_call: TRBV4-1
cdr3_aa: CASSFSTDTQYF; cdr3_nt: TGTGCCAGCAGCTTTAGCACAGATACGCAGTATTTT; clone_size: NA; d_call: NA; j_call: TRBJ2-3; v_call: TRBV13
cdr3_aa: CASSVGLAGGRGGELFF; cdr3_nt: TGTGCCAGCAGCGTAGGCCTAGCGGGAGGAAGGGGCGGGGAGCTGTTTTTT; clone_size: NA; d_call: TRBD2; j_call: TRBJ2-2; v_call: TRBV9
cdr3_aa: CASRNLAGVGNEQFF; cdr3_nt: TGTGCCAGCAGGAATTTAGCGGGAGTGGGCAATGAGCAGTTCTTC; clone_size: NA; d_call: TRBD2; j_call: TRBJ2-1; v_call: TRBV7-9
cdr3_aa: CASSMRRLGLAVTGELFF; cdr3_nt: TGTGCCAGTAGTATGAGGAGATTGGGACTAGCGGTCACCGGGGAGCTGTTTTTT; clone_size: few; d_call: TRBD2; j_call: TRBJ2-2; v_call: TRBV19
cdr3_aa: CASSSLGAGVGSYNEQFF; cdr3_nt: TGTGCCAGCAGTTCCTTAGGGGCAGGGGTAGGATCCTACAATGAGCAGTTCTTC; clone_size: few; d_call: NA; j_call: TRBJ2-1; v_call: TRBV27
cdr3_aa: CASSVAPDAYYEQYF; cdr3_nt: TGTGCCAGCAGCGTAGCACCAGACGCTTACTACGAGCAGTACTTC; clone_size: NA; d_call: NA; j_call: TRBJ2-7; v_call: TRBV9
cdr3_aa: CAISEPPGGSHRSYNEQFF; cdr3_nt: TGTGCCATCAGTGAGCCGCCGGGGGGTAGCCACCGCTCCTACAATGAGCAGTTCTTC; clone_size: NA; d_call: TRBD2; j_call: TRBJ2-1; v_call: TRBV10-3
cdr3_aa: CAIRLAGSYEQYF; cdr3_nt: TGTGCCATCAGACTAGCGGGCTCCTACGAGCAGTACTTC; clone_size: NA; d_call: TRBD2; j_call: TRBJ2-7; v_call: TRBV10-3
cdr3_aa: CASSQDTVRGTEAFF; cdr3_nt: TGCGCCAGCAGCCAAGATACCGTGAGGGGCACTGAAGCTTTCTTT; clone_size: NA; d_call: NA; j_call: TRBJ1-1; v_call: TRBV4-3
cdr3_aa: CASTPQGQGARSHGYTF; cdr3_nt: TGTGCCAGTACCCCCCAAGGACAGGGGGCGCGGAGTCATGGCTACACCTTC; clone_size: NA; d_call: TRBD1; j_call: TRBJ1-2; v_call: TRBV19
cdr3_aa: CASRSTGENEQFF; cdr3_nt: TGTGCCAGCAGATCCACAGGGGAGAATGAGCAGTTCTTC; clone_size: NA; d_call: TRBD1; j_call: TRBJ2-1; v_call: TRBV6-6
cdr3_aa: CASSIRGPKNIQYF; cdr3_nt: TGTGCCAGTAGTATCCGGGGCCCCAAAAACATTCAGTACTTC; clone_size: NA; d_call: NA; j_call: TRBJ2-4; v_call: TRBV19
cdr3_aa: CASSKQTILQEGFHGELFF; cdr3_nt: TGTGCCAGCAGCAAACAAACTATTTTACAGGAGGGGTTTCACGGGGAGCTGTTTTTT; clone_size: NA; d_call: NA; j_call: TRBJ2-2; v_call: TRBV21-1
cdr3_aa: CASSSGLAEIEQYF; cdr3_nt: TGTGCCAGCAGCTCGGGACTAGCGGAGATTGAGCAGTACTTC; clone_size: once; d_call: TRBD2; j_call: TRBJ2-7; v_call: TRBV5-4
cdr3_aa: CASSFDGGSAWGELFF; cdr3_nt: TGTGCCAGCAGCTTCGACGGGGGATCGGCCTGGGGGGAGCTGTTTTTT; clone_size: NA; d_call: NA; j_call: TRBJ2-2; v_call: TRBV7-9
cdr3_aa: CASSSNVDWPRDTQYF; cdr3_nt: TGTGCCAGCAGTTCCAACGTCGACTGGCCGCGTGATACGCAGTATTTT; clone_size: NA; d_call: NA; j_call: TRBJ2-3; v_call: TRBV6-2/TRBV6-3
cdr3_aa: CASSISSWGPEAFF; cdr3_nt: TGTGCCAGTAGTATTTCGTCGTGGGGACCTGAAGCTTTCTTT; clone_size: large; d_call: NA; j_call: TRBJ1-1; v_call: TRBV19
cdr3_aa: CASSQQAVYNSPLHF; cdr3_nt: TGTGCCAGTAGTCAGCAGGCAGTCTATAATTCACCCCTCCACTTT; clone_size: NA; d_call: NA; j_call: TRBJ1-6; v_call: TRBV19
cdr3_aa: CSATGFNEQFF; cdr3_nt: TGCAGTGCCACAGGGTTTAATGAGCAGTTCTTC; clone_size: NA; d_call: NA; j_call: TRBJ2-1; v_call: TRBV20-1
cdr3_aa: CASSLNPDTIYNEQFF; cdr3_nt: TGTGCCAGCAGCTTAAACCCCGACACCATCTACAATGAGCAGTTCTTC; clone_size: NA; d_call: NA; j_call: TRBJ2-1; v_call: TRBV13
cdr3_aa: CASSLASGQGSYEQYF; cdr3_nt: TGTGCCAGCAGCTTAGCTTCGGGACAGGGGTCCTACGAGCAGTACTTC; clone_size: once; d_call: TRBD1; j_call: TRBJ2-7; v_call: TRBV7-2
cdr3_aa: CASQDRGYSYGYTF; cdr3_nt: TGTGCCAGCCAAGACAGGGGGTACTCTTATGGCTACACCTTC; clone_size: NA; d_call: TRBD1; j_call: TRBJ1-2; v_call: TRBV28
cdr3_aa: CASSATGGSYNEQFF; cdr3_nt: TGTGCCAGCAGCGCTACAGGGGGCTCCTACAATGAGCAGTTCTTC; clone_size: once; d_call: TRBD1; j_call: TRBJ2-1; v_call: TRBV9
cdr3_aa: CASSFGGVRETQYF; cdr3_nt: TGTGCCAGCAGTTTTGGGGGGGTGAGGGAGACCCAGTACTTC; clone_size: NA; d_call: TRBD2; j_call: TRBJ2-5; v_call: TRBV28
cdr3_aa: CASSLLGQGVDTQYF; cdr3_nt: TGTGCCAGTAGTCTTCTCGGACAGGGTGTAGATACGCAGTATTTT; clone_size: NA; d_call: TRBD1; j_call: TRBJ2-3; v_call: TRBV19
cdr3_aa: CASSLGPGTGVYEQYF; cdr3_nt: TGTGCCAGCAGTTTAGGTCCCGGGACAGGGGTTTACGAGCAGTACTTC; clone_size: once; d_call: TRBD1; j_call: TRBJ2-7; v_call: TRBV28